The 21 T cell receptor beta chains listed next were all sequenced from one sample in a study of cytomegalovirus exposure and HLA in healthy donors. This PCR relied on a set of 60 Vbeta primers and 13 Jbeta primers. The method was immunoSEQ multiplex PCR; TCRdb's version includes in-frame clones alone and lacks a portion of them. In the table there are some 99,000 clones, 65% to 90% of which are singletons. Sequencing was carried out using PBMCs. These receptors all stem from a woman aged 25-40 years in good health and CMV-seronegative.

The chain recombines TRBV4-1 with TRBJ2-5; a weak D match, TRBD1 (5 bases). The CDR3 is 16 residues long. The germline V gene has CDR1 MGHRA and CDR2 YSYEKL. Trimming took off 3 bases at V and 3 bases at J, with 17 bases between the two ends. CDR3 bases: TGCGCCAGCAGCCACCTAATGGGGCGGCTAGAAGAGACCCAGTACTTC. Amino acid sequence: CASSHLMGRLEETQYF.

J is TRBJ1-2 and V is TRBV5-1, with D maybe TRBD1 (6 bases). In germline, CDR1 is SGHRS, CDR2 YFSETQ. V was clipped by 4 bases and J by 4 bases, with 11 bases between them. The length of the CDR3 is 13 residues. The CDR3 nucleotides read TGCGCCAGCAGCCCGGACAGTCTCTATGGCTACACCTTC. Translated, it gives CASSPDSLYGYTF.

The J gene is TRBJ2-2, the V gene TRBV5-1, with D unclear. This CDR3 contains 15 residues. V lost 7 bases, J lost 4 bases, and 17 bases lay in between. Germline V lookup: CDR1 SGHRS, CDR2 YFSETQ. CDR3: CASSLKLAGTGELFF. CDR3 sequence (DNA): TGCGCCAGCTCACTTAAGCTGGCAGGCACCGGGGAGCTGTTTTTT.

The V and J genes are TRBV6-5 and TRBJ2-7, with D hard to call. The CDR3 is made up of 12 amino acids. The germline gives CDR1 MNHEY, CDR2 SVGAGI. Trimming took 7 bases from V and 6 from J, leaving 13 bases between them. As DNA, the CDR3 is TGTGCCAGCAACCCTTCGATCGGCGAGCAGTACTTC. It specifies CASNPSIGEQYF.

The rearrangement joins TRBV2 to TRBJ1-6; D is uncertain. The germline gives CDR1 SNHLY, CDR2 FYNNEI. Trimming stripped 7 bases from V and 4 bases from J, with 20 bases between. The CDR3 spans 17 residues. The CDR3 is CASITAPTLVYNSPLHF. For the CDR3, the DNA is TGTGCCAGCATCACTGCTCCTACCCTTGTATATAATTCACCCCTCCACTTT.

This clone was detected a few times. The CDR3 spells CASSIQGANYNEQFF. The CDR3 DNA reads as TGTGCCAGCAGCATTCAGGGGGCTAACTACAATGAGCAGTTCTTC. The chain joins TRBV5-6 to TRBJ2-1; 8 bases align to TRBD1. CDR3 length: 15 amino acids. CDR1 is SGHDT, CDR2 YYEEEE, per germline. Trimming cost V 4 bases and J 3 bases; bases outside gene matches: 6.

The chain is built from TRBV7-6 and TRBJ2-7; D might be TRBD2 (6 bases). The germline V gene has CDR1 SGHVS and CDR2 FNYEAQ. V lost 5 bases to trimming and J lost 5 bases, with 13 bases between them. This CDR3 spans 13 amino acids. The CDR3 loop reads CASSPGLSDEQYF. DNA for the CDR3: TGTGCCAGCAGCCCAGGACTAAGTGACGAGCAGTACTTC. Based on the CDR3 plus reference TRBV7-6 and TRBJ2-7, the full variable domain is GAGVSQSPRYKVTKRGQDVALRCDPISGHVSLYWYRQALGQGPEFLTYFNYEAQQDKSGLPNDRFSAERPEGSISTLTIQRTEQRDSAMYRCASSPGLSDEQYFGPGTRLTVT.

The rearrangement joins TRBV19 to TRBJ2-1; TRBD2 aligns across 10 bases. This CDR3 contains 17 residues. CDR1 and CDR2 from the germline V gene are LNHDA and SQIVND (reference sequence). The junction had 14 bases not matched to a gene; V was cut back by 3 bases and J by 9 bases. The CDR3 DNA follows: TGTGCCAGTAGTATGGGGACAGAACCTAGCGGGAGCGGTGAGCAGTTCTTC. Its protein is CASSMGTEPSGSGEQFF.

This chain uses TRBV4-3 with TRBJ2-3, with TRBD2 identical over 7 bases. V lost 1 base to trimming and J lost 2 bases; unmatched junction nucleotides: 9. Germline CDR1 and CDR2: LGHNA and YSLEER. This CDR3 spans 17 amino acids. For the CDR3, the DNA is TGCGCCAGCAGCCAAGGAACCTCTAGCGGAAACACAGATACGCAGTATTTT. It is translated as CASSQGTSSGNTDTQYF.

The chain couples TRBV15 to TRBJ1-1; TRBD1 might be the D (6 bases). Trimming left V 5 bases short and J 2 bases short, with 12 bases between. Germline V gene sequence: CDR1 LNHNV, CDR2 YYDKDF (reference sequence). There are 14 residues in the CDR3. The chain's CDR3 is CATSPPGANTEAFF. The CDR3 nucleotides read TGTGCCACCAGCCCACCAGGGGCTAACACTGAAGCTTTCTTT.

This clone has just a few counts. The genes are TRBV4-3 and TRBJ2-7, with D unresolved. The V and J ends lost 0 bases and 4 bases respectively, with 13 bases between them. The CDR3 is 15 amino acids. The germline V gene encodes CDR1 LGHNA and CDR2 YSLEER. This CDR3 reads CASSQDFSLNYEQYF. The DNA for the CDR3 is TGCGCCAGCAGCCAAGATTTTTCACTGAATTACGAGCAGTACTTC.

The V gene is TRBV11-2, the J gene TRBJ2-6; a possible D gene is TRBD1 (6 bases). The V end was cut by 4 bases, the J end by 0 bases, with 16 bases between. This CDR3 is built from 18 residues. Looked up from germline, CDR1 is SGHAT and CDR2 is FQNNGV. CDR3 sequence (DNA): TGTGCCAGCAGCTCTCGGGACACGATTCTCTCTGGGGCCAACGTCCTGACTTTC. Translation gives CASSSRDTILSGANVLTF.

The CDR3 sequence: CASSDPVQGTEAFF. The CDR3 DNA reads TGTGCCAGCAGTGATCCCGTACAGGGCACTGAAGCTTTCTTT. This chain links TRBV2 with TRBJ1-1, with a weak D call TRBD1 (6 bases). V lost 3 bases to trimming and J lost 4 bases, with 12 bases between them. The germline gives CDR1 SNHLY, CDR2 FYNNEI. The CDR3 spans 14 residues.

The chain couples TRBV28 to TRBJ1-2, with 9 bases matching TRBD1. V lost 3 bases to trimming and J lost 4 bases; unmatched junction nucleotides: 6. This CDR3 has 15 amino acids. The germline V gene has CDR1 MDHEN and CDR2 SYDVKM. CDR3 protein: CASSFRDRDTYGYTF. The DNA of the CDR3 is TGTGCCAGCAGTTTTAGGGACAGGGATACCTATGGCTACACCTTC.

The chain uses TRBV23-1 and TRBJ2-6; tentative D call: TRBD2 (6 bases). TRBV23-1 is placed among ORFs of uncertain function. V was pared by 3 bases and J by 0 bases, with 21 bases between. This CDR3 spans 20 amino acids. CDR3 sequence: CASSQGGRRRPSSGANVLTF. CDR3 DNA: TGCGCCAGCAGTCAGGGGGGACGCCGGAGGCCTTCCTCTGGGGCCAACGTCCTGACTTTC.

The V gene is TRBV7-9, the J gene TRBJ2-1; 7 bases line up with TRBD1. From germline, CDR1 is SEHNR and CDR2 FQNEAQ (reference sequence). Trimming took 1 base from V and 0 from J; bases not matched to a gene: 3. There are 16 residues in the CDR3. CDR3 nucleotide sequence: TGTGCCAGCAGCTTAGGCGCAGGGGGCTCCTACAATGAGCAGTTCTTC. The encoded protein is CASSLGAGGSYNEQFF. The full variable domain, its missing parts supplied by reference TRBV7-9 and TRBJ2-1, is DTGVSQNPRHKITKRGQNVTFRCDPISEHNRLYWYRQTLGQGPEFLTYFQNEAQLEKSRLLSDRFSAERPKGSFSTLEIQRTEQGDSAMYLCASSLGAGGSYNEQFFGPGTRLTVL.

This chain joins TRBV27 and TRBJ2-1; 11 bases align to TRBD2. CDR1 is MNHEY, CDR2 SMNVEV, per germline (reference sequence). CDR3 size: 18 residues. V lost 4 bases, J lost 2 bases, and 10 bases stayed unmatched. The CDR3 DNA follows: TGTGCCAGCAGTTCACCCTCCGGGACTAGCGGCGCCTACAATGAGCAGTTCTTC. It encodes CASSSPSGTSGAYNEQFF.

The J gene is TRBJ1-1, the V gene TRBV2, with 9 positions matching TRBD1. The CDR3 covers 12 residues. The germline gives CDR1 SNHLY, CDR2 FYNNEI. J was trimmed by 8 bases and V by 8 bases; bases with no gene match: 6. CDR3: CASLRDRDEAFF. The CDR3 coding sequence is TGTGCCAGCCTACGGGACAGGGACGAAGCTTTCTTT.

This clone was counted once. V gene TRBV6-5 combines with J gene TRBJ2-3, with 8 bases that match TRBD2. CDR1 is MNHEY and CDR2 is SVGAGI in the germline V gene. This CDR3 spans 13 amino acids. With V trimmed by 6 bases and J by 4 bases, 3 bases remained unmatched. This CDR3 reads CASRRTSSDTQYF. CDR3 bases: TGTGCCAGCAGGCGGACTAGCTCAGATACGCAGTATTTT.

This clone was found a few times. The V gene is TRBV27, the J gene TRBJ2-1, with 9 bases fitting TRBD1. The germline V gene has CDR1 MNHEY and CDR2 SMNVEV (reference sequence). V lost 5 bases to trimming and J lost 7 bases; unmatched junction nucleotides: 9. The CDR3 contains 15 residues. CDR3 in amino acids: CASSPGTGIWNEQFF. CDR3 in DNA: TGTGCCAGCAGTCCGGGGACAGGGATCTGGAATGAGCAGTTCTTC.

This sequence joins TRBV7-2 and TRBJ1-2, with unresolved D. The CDR3 has 14 amino acids. The germline V and J ends were trimmed by 0 bases and 3 bases, with 8 bases remaining between them. Germline assignment: CDR1 SGHTA and CDR2 FQGNSA. CDR3 sequence (DNA): TGTGCCAGCAGCTTAGCGGTGTCGGACTATGGCTACACCTTC. Encoded protein: CASSLAVSDYGYTF.